The clone carrying this T cell receptor (beta chain) was counted a few times. Generated by immunoSEQ multiplex PCR, the TCRdb table keeps only in-frame clones and is missing some. This table has fewer than 200,000 clones, about four fifths appearing once. This sample was included in a study of blood T cell repertoires in COVID-19. Turning to the study itself: Donors in the United States, Italy and Spain gave samples during acute or convalescent COVID-19. The analysed material was cDNA or gDNA that came from T cells, B-cell-depleted T cells, or PBMCs.

Germline CDR1 SEHNR, CDR2 FQNEAQ (reference sequence). This CDR3 is 14 amino acids long. V lost 5 bases and J lost 4, with 13 bases in between. The TCR was taken from a man aged 40-49 years who had recovered from COVID-19. Input material: peripheral blood. The V and J genes are TRBV7-9 and TRBJ2-3, with a weak D call TRBD2 (6 bases). The CDR3 protein is CASSRRLDSDTQYF. Here the CDR3 DNA reads TGTGCCAGCAGCCGGAGACTAGACTCAGATACGCAGTATTTT. The variable domain in full, with the rest retrieved from reference TRBV7-9 and TRBJ2-3, is DTGVSQNPRHKITKRGQNVTFRCDPISEHNRLYWYRQTLGQGPEFLTYFQNEAQLEKSRLLSDRFSAERPKGSFSTLEIQRTEQGDSAMYLCASSRRLDSDTQYFGPGTRLTVL.